Shown below are 11 T cell receptor beta chains from a single sample sequenced in a study of blood T cell repertoires in COVID-19. Some clones are missing from TCRdb's copy, which holds only in-frame ones; the method was immunoSEQ multiplex PCR. This table has 110,000 to 150,000 clones, over 80% appearing once. What was sequenced was peripheral blood. The receptors stem from a woman of 80 years or more with acute or convalescent COVID-19.

V is TRBV5-4 and J is TRBJ2-1, with D possibly being TRBD2 (7 bases). Trimming shortened V by 0 bases and J by 8 bases, and 18 bases separated the two germline ends. The CDR3 is 16 residues long. Looked up from germline, CDR1 is SGHNT and CDR2 is YYREEE (reference sequence). The CDR3 coding sequence is TGTGCCAGCAGCTTGGCTGCAGGGAGGGGGTGGGATGAGCAGTTCTTC. It translates to CASSLAAGRGWDEQFF.

This chain uses TRBV5-1 with TRBJ2-1; TRBD1 is a possible D gene (6 bases). The V gene lost 5 bases and the J gene lost 7 bases, with 13 bases spanning the gap. The CDR3 sequence is 13 residues long. Looked up from germline, CDR1 is SGHRS and CDR2 is YFSETQ. The CDR3 coding sequence is TGCGCCAGCAGTTTAACAGGGAAGAATGAGCAGTTCTTC. Amino acids: CASSLTGKNEQFF.

The CDR3 here is CASSEPQGPRPPLHF. Written as DNA, the CDR3 is TGTGCCAGCAGTGAACCACAGGGCCCCCGGCCACCCCTCCACTTT. V usage is TRBV6-1 and J usage is TRBJ1-6; D might be TRBD1 (6 bases). The CDR3 has 15 residues. Germline V gene data show CDR1 as MNHNS and CDR2 as SASEGT. V was shortened by 2 bases and J by 11 bases, with 16 bases between the two germline ends.

V is TRBV7-9 and J is TRBJ2-1; possibly TRBD2 for D (6 bases). Germline values: CDR1 SEHNR, CDR2 FQNEAQ (reference sequence). The germline V and J ends were trimmed by 7 bases and 6 bases, with 16 bases remaining between them. CDR3 size: 14 residues. CDR3 DNA sequence: TGTGCCAGCAACCGGAGGGGAAACGGCAATGAGCAGTTCTTC. Translated: CASNRRGNGNEQFF.

The chain joins TRBV5-1 to TRBJ2-5; 7 positions match TRBD1. Germline CDR1 reads SGHRS; CDR2 reads YFSETQ. V trimming: 3 bases; J trimming: 1 base; junction bases outside the gene matches: 6. CDR3 length: 15 residues. The CDR3 protein is CASSSRTGPQETQYF. The CDR3 region has the DNA TGCGCCAGCAGCTCTCGGACAGGTCCCCAAGAGACCCAGTACTTC.

The chain has TRBV18 and TRBJ2-4; maybe TRBD2 (6 bases). CDR1 is KGHSH, CDR2 LQKENI, per germline. V dropped 3 bases and J dropped 8 bases, with 11 bases sitting between them. The CDR3 has 13 residues. This CDR3 reads CASSPGGKDIQYF. In DNA, the CDR3 is TGTGCCAGCTCACCGGGCGGGAAGGACATTCAGTACTTC.

V usage is TRBV5-1 and J usage is TRBJ1-6; TRBD1 is a possible D gene (5 bases). The CDR3 is 15 residues long. Trimming shortened V by 0 bases and J by 6 bases, and 10 bases separated the two germline ends. Germline CDR1 reads SGHRS; CDR2 reads YFSETQ. Here the CDR3 DNA reads TGCGCCAGCAGCTTGGCGGACATTGGTAATTCACCCCTCCACTTT. Protein product: CASSLADIGNSPLHF.

This clone showed up just once. V gene TRBV12-5 combines with J gene TRBJ2-7; 10 bases map to TRBD2. Germline V lookup: CDR1 LGHNT, CDR2 FRNRAP. CDR3 length: 16 residues. V dropped 1 base and J dropped 3; count of bases not matched to a gene: 6. The CDR3 coding sequence is TGTGCTAGTGGTTTGGCAAGGACTAGCGGACTCTACGAGCAGTACTTC. Residues: CASGLARTSGLYEQYF.

This clone is a singleton in its sample. This chain connects TRBV3-1 (or the pseudogene TRBV3-2) to TRBJ2-1; 10 bases fit TRBD2. Germline assignment: CDR1 LGHDT and CDR2 YNNKEL (reference sequence). The ends lost 1 base at V and 7 bases at J; junction bases unmatched: 10. The CDR3 has 17 residues. The CDR3 sequence is CASSQGRTSGVGNEQFF. CDR3 DNA sequence: TGTGCCAGCAGCCAAGGACGAACTAGCGGGGTGGGGAATGAGCAGTTCTTC.

The chain is built from TRBV2 and TRBJ2-7; 10 positions match TRBD1. Germline-derived CDR1 and CDR2 are SNHLY and FYNNEI. This CDR3 is 14 amino acids long. With V trimmed by 6 bases and J by 2 bases, 4 bases remained unmatched. CDR3 sequence: CASSQDRGTYEQYF. In nucleotides, the CDR3 is TGTGCCAGCAGCCAGGACAGGGGGACCTACGAGCAGTACTTC.

This chain uses TRBV20-1 with TRBJ1-4, with TRBD1 identical over 10 bases. Germline V gene lookup returns CDR1 DFQATT and CDR2 SNEGSKA (reference sequence). V was pared by 3 bases and J by 8 bases, with 9 bases of the junction left unmatched. The length of the CDR3 is 15 residues. The CDR3 region is CSASFPGQGNEKLFF. The CDR3 coding sequence is TGCAGTGCTAGTTTCCCGGGACAGGGGAACGAAAAACTGTTTTTT.